This note documents a single TCR beta chain sequence. This clone's antigen is unknown. The record has no base qualities; no much larger clone is one base away. Genomic DNA was extracted from sorted cells with the QIAGEN DNeasy Blood and Tissue Kit for TCRbeta CDR3 sequencing. High-throughput TCRbeta CDR3 sequencing was carried out commercially through immunoSEQ, with PCR amplification with bias correction and internal controls included. Per the authors' processing: Unique productive TCRbeta sequences were defined by CDR3 nucleotide sequence when primers matched and otherwise by CDR3 amino acid sequence together with Vbeta and Jbeta genes. Sorting error was corrected by removing sequences shared between sorted populations at a frequency ratio of 2:1 or less, and the remaining shared sequences were assigned to the higher population. Sequences were defined as donor-reactive when expanded at least 5-fold in CFSE-low cells versus unstimulated cells and present at a frequency of at least 0.01% in CFSE-low cells. Repertoire divergence was quantified by Jensen-Shannon divergence using the top 100 TCRbeta sequences ranked by frequency. When a sample had multiple sequencing runs, each run was corrected for sorting error separately and the runs were then pooled. The table was pulled from immuneACCESS by TCRdb, which kept in-frame rearrangements only. Such tables lose some clones; where checked, under half of the loss comes from unresolved V genes, and the rest has no known cause. The D gene and trimming were derived from the DNA, and the V and J assignments and clone size from that table. This sample gives approximately 69,000 clones in total; approximately 88% of them show up just once. Jointly, the top ten make up nearly 0.4% of the sample.

The time point tag for this specimen amounts to: blood sample drawn before combined kidney and bone marrow transplant. Unstimulated Tregs (CD4+CD25+CD127-), CD4+ non-Tregs (CD4+CD25-), CD4 and CD8 cells were FACS-sorted from thawed PBMCs. Patients were several combined kidney and bone marrow transplant recipients from the ITN036ST trial, and only these trial subjects had samples available. Healthy control blood was processed to PBMCs with a Ficoll density gradient and then cryopreserved, whereas patient PBMCs were collected both before and after transplant. This entry belongs to a study of Tregs in tolerant kidney transplant recipients (dated by TCRdb to about 2019). At the level of the whole study: The transplants used related donors with nonmyeloablative bone marrow transplantation, and mixed chimerism in the human trials was transient. Before combined kidney and bone marrow transplantation, this study identified donor-specific regulatory T cells using TCRbeta sequencing and then followed those same cells after transplant.

Overall study results and their limits: Expanding Tregs with activated donor B cells appeared to identify the most biologically relevant and donor-specific TCRbeta repertoire. Biological reproducibility was not directly assessed, although technical replication error appeared to be minimal. Donor-specific Treg expansion was found to exceed global Treg expansion in tolerant patients, suggesting antigen-driven rather than nonspecific expansion. For some patients, the PCR primers changed as time went on, which meant samples from those patients could not be compared with one another at the nucleotide level. The study was constrained by small patient numbers, and validation of the findings is required in larger populations and under other immunosuppression protocols.

According to the germline V gene (reference sequence), CDR1 reads SGHNT and CDR2 reads YYREEE. From cysteine to phenylalanine, the CDR3 is 16 amino acids long. Only CDR3 DNA remains: 48 bases, in frame from the first base. V gives up 4 bases and J gives up 2 bases, and the segment between their germline ends measures 15 bases. The TCR comes from a human donor who received a combined kidney and bone marrow transplant. The specimen comprised CD4+ T cells from blood, sampled before the transplant. The V and J segments used are TRBV5-4 and TRBJ2-2; perhaps TRBD1 is the D gene, with 5 bases matching. The sequence in DNA is TGTGCCAGCAGCCCGGACACCGCTCTCAACACCGGGGAGCTGTTTTTT. Its translation reads: CASSPDTALNTGELFF. Extended through the reference TRBV5-4 and TRBJ2-2 proteins, this CDR3 yields the full variable domain: ETGVTQSPTHLIKTRGQQVTLRCSSQSGHNTVSWYQQALGQGPQFIFQYYREEENGRGNFPPRFSGLQFPNYSSELNVNALELDDSALYLCASSPDTALNTGELFFGEGSRLTVL.